The sequence of this TCR beta chain was determined in a study of CD8+ T cells in alopecia areata. Study observations and caveats: Tofacitinib significantly brought down scalp clonality and expanded CD8+ clones among top 100.

Described treatment: oral pan-JAK inhibitor, 5-10 mg twice daily. Comments on this clone: The antigen remains unidentified.

Losses at the gene ends were 6 bases for V and 5 bases for J; bases not matched to a gene: 7. Germline V gene lookup returns CDR1 MGHDK and CDR2 SYGVNS. The CDR3 sequence is 13 residues long. Sequencing used cDNA as its template, made by extracting RNA and reverse transcribing it. Profiling relied on immunoSEQ multiplex PCR, and the TCRdb table lists in-frame clones only, not all of them. The data show about 190,000 clones, with around 60% seen just once and over 0.55% held by the top ten. V and J are TRBV25-1 and TRBJ2-7; 7 nucleotides match TRBD1. The sequences come from CD4+ T cells sorted from blood, collected at week 4, from a patient treated with tofacitinib. The TCR was taken from a human donor with alopecia areata. For the CDR3, the DNA is TGTGCCAGCAGGACAGGGCCTTCGGACGAGCAGTACTTC. Amino acid sequence: CASRTGPSDEQYF.